This T cell receptor beta chain was identified during a study of blood T cell repertoires in COVID-19 (TCRdb year 2020). About the investigation overall: Samples covering the acute and convalescent phases of COVID-19 were provided by collaborators in the United States, Italy and Spain. Where HLA class I and class II types were available, the types were taken from metadata supplied by the sample provider, not from assay-based typing. Deeply sampled blood TCRbeta repertoires from subjects exposed to, actively infected with, or recovered from COVID-19 were included in the dataset. The material from the prospective study consisted of cDNA or gDNA derived from T cells, B-cell-depleted T cells, or PBMCs. A de-identified subject ID, COVID-19 status, age in years and sex were almost always included in the sample metadata. The samples were drawn from two sources: the first 160 participants of the ongoing ImmuneRACE study, and some 1,300 subjects contributed by 6 global collaborators. The repertoires were released in a freely available public database meant as a resource for research on the immune response to SARS-CoV-2. Findings and caveats that apply to the study as a whole: Clinical and demographic metadata were provided uncurated, with the amount varying by source and participant.

On this clone itself: Its antigen is not yet known. It has no much larger one-base neighbor in the sample; base qualities were not kept.

Collaborating institutions collected whole blood in K2EDTA tubes following their own protocols. For TCRbeta analysis, collaborators shipped samples in one of three forms: frozen whole blood, isolated PBMCs, or DNA extracted from either of those sample types. TCRbeta CDR3 regions were amplified from genomic DNA using the immunoSEQ Assay, a bias-controlled multiplex PCR. In the original analysis: The number of nucleated cells in each sample was estimated from the amplification of reference gene primers within the assay. To quantify the absolute abundance of each unique TCRbeta CDR3 rearrangement, sequence reads were collapsed and filtered. Productive Simpson clonality was computed per sample as the square root of Simpson's diversity index over productive rearrangements. This is the immuneACCESS table as TCRdb keeps it, with only in-frame sequences that have V and J called. A part of the clones is gone; compared with another copy, unresolved V genes explain less than half, and the rest is unexplained. V and J calls and clone size are copied from that table; D and trimming were computed from the DNA. The sample has 100,000 to 120,000 clones on record, roughly 85% of them singletons. Less than 2.5% of the sample is in the top ten clones.

The CDR3 covers 15 residues, taking in both the cysteine and the phenylalanine. The only DNA kept is the CDR3, 45 bases in frame from the first base. The germline V and J ends show losses of 3 bases and 2 bases respectively, and no gene match explains 7 bases of the junction. Looking up the germline V gene yields CDR1 MGHDK and CDR2 SYGVNS. The sequencing sample was made of peripheral blood. The V gene is TRBV25-1 and the J gene is TRBJ2-7, and TRBD2 matches 7 of the central bases. The receptor was isolated from a human donor in a cohort sampled during active COVID-19. In nucleotides, the sequence is TGTGCCAGCAGTGATTTCTGGCGGGAGCCCTACGAGCAGTACTTC. Its product reads: CASSDFWREPYEQYF.